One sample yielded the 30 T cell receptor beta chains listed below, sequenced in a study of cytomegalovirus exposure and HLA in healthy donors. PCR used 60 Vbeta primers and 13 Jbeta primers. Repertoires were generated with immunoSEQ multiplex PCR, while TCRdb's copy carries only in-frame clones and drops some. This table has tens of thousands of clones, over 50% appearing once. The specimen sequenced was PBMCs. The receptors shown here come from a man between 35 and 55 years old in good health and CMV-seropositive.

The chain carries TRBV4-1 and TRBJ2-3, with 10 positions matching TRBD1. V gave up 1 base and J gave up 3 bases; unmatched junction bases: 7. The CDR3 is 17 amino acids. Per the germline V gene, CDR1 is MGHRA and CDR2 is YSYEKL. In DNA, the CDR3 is TGCGCCAGCAGCCAAGTGATGACAGGGGGCGCAACAGATACGCAGTATTTT. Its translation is CASSQVMTGGATDTQYF.

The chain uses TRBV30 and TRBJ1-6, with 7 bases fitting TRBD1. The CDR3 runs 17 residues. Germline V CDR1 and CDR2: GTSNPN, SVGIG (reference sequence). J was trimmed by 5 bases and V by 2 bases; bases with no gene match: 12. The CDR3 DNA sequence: TGTGCCTGGAGTACCAGACAGGGAAGATTTAATAATTCACCCCTCCACTTT. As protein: CAWSTRQGRFNNSPLHF.

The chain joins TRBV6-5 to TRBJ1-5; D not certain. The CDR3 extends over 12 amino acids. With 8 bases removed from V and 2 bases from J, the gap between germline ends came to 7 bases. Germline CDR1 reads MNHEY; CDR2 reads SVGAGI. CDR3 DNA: TGTGCCAGCGGCCAGGGCAATCAGCCCCAGCATTTT. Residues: CASGQGNQPQHF.

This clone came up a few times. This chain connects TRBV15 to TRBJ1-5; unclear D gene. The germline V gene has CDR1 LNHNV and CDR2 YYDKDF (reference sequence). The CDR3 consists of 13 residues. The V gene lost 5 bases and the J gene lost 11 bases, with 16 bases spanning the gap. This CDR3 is CATSGPYIGAQHF. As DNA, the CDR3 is TGTGCCACCAGCGGACCGTACATCGGGGCCCAGCATTTT.

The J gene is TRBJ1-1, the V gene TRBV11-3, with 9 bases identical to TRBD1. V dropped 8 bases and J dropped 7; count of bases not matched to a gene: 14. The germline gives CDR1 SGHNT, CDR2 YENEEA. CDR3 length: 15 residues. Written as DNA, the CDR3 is TGTGCCAGCCATTCGCCGGGACAGGGCCCCCATGAAGCTTTCTTT. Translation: CASHSPGQGPHEAFF. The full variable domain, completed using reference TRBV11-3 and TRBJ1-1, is EAGVVQSPRYKIIEKKQPVAFWCNPISGHNTLYWYLQNLGQGPELLIRYENEEAVDDSQLPKDRFSAERLKGVDSTLKIQPAELGDSAVYLCASHSPGQGPHEAFFGQGTRLTVV.

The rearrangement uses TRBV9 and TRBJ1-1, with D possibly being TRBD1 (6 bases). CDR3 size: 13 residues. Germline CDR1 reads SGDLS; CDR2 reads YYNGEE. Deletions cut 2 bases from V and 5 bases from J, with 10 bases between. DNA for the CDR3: TGTGCCAGCAGCGTCGATGGACAGACTGAAGCTTTCTTT. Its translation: CASSVDGQTEAFF. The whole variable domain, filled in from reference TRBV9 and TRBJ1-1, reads DSGVTQTPKHLITATGQRVTLRCSPRSGDLSVYWYQQSLDQGLQFLIQYYNGEERAKGNILERFSAQQFPDLHSELNLSSLELGDSALYFCASSVDGQTEAFFGQGTRLTVV.

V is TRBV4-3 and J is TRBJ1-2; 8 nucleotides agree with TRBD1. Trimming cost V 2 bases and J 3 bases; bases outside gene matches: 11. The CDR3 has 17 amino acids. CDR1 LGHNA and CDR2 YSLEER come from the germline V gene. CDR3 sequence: CASSQTGHGTGDYGYTF. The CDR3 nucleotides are TGCGCCAGCAGCCAAACCGGGCACGGGACAGGTGACTATGGCTACACCTTC.

In DNA form, the CDR3 reads TGTGCCAGCAGCAACCGACAGGGTACCTACAATGAGCAGTTCTTC. It specifies CASSNRQGTYNEQFF. The genes are TRBV5-4 and TRBJ2-1, with 7 bases that match TRBD1. CDR1 and CDR2 (germline): SGHNT, YYREEE (reference sequence). Trimming removed 4 bases from V and 2 bases from J; junction bases left unmatched: 6. CDR3 length: 15 residues.

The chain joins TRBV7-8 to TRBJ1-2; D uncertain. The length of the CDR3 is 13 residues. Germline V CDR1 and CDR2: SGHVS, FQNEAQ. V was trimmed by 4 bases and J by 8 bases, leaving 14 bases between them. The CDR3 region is CASSSSGPLGYTF. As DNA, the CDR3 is TGTGCCAGCAGCTCCTCCGGTCCCCTCGGCTACACCTTC.

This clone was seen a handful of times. The CDR3 bases are TGCAGCGTTGAACCGGGACAGGGGGCGCACACCGGGGAGCTGTTTTTT. It codes for CSVEPGQGAHTGELFF. This chain joins TRBV29-1 and TRBJ2-2; 12 bases line up with TRBD1. V lost 2 bases to trimming and J lost 3 bases; unmatched junction nucleotides: 4. The CDR3 consists of 16 residues. Per the germline V gene, CDR1 is SQVTM and CDR2 is ANQGSEA.

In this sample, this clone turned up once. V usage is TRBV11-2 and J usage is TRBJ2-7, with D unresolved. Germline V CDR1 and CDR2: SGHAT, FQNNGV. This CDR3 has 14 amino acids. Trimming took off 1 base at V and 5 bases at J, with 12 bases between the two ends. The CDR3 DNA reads TGTGCCAGCAGCTTAGCCCCTAGAAACGACGAGCAGTACTTC. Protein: CASSLAPRNDEQYF.

The CDR3 region is CASSPFADTQYF. CDR3 sequence (DNA): TGTGCCAGCTCACCCTTCGCAGATACGCAGTATTTT. V usage is TRBV18 and J usage is TRBJ2-3, with D unresolved. CDR1 is KGHSH, CDR2 LQKENI, per germline. The CDR3 extends over 12 amino acids. Trimming took off 3 bases at V and 4 bases at J, with 5 bases between the two ends.

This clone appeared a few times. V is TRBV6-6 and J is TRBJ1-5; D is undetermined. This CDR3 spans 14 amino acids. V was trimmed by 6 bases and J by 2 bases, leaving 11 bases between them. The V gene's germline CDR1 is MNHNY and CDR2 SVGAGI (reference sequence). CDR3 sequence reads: CASSSVQGNQPQHF. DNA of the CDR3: TGTGCCAGCAGCTCGGTGCAGGGCAATCAGCCCCAGCATTTT.

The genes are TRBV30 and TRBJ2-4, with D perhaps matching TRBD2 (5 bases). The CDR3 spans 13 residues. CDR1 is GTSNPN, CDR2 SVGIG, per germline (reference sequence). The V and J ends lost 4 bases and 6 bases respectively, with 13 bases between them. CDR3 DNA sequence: TGTGCCTGGACTACGGACGGAGGAAACATTCAGTACTTC. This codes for CAWTTDGGNIQYF.

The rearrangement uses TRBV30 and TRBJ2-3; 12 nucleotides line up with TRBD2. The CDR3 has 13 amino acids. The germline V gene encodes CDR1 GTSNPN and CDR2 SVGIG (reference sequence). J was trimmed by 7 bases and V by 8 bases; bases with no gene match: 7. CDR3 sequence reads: CARTSGVGNTQYF. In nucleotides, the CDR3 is TGTGCCCGGACTAGCGGGGTTGGAAATACGCAGTATTTT.

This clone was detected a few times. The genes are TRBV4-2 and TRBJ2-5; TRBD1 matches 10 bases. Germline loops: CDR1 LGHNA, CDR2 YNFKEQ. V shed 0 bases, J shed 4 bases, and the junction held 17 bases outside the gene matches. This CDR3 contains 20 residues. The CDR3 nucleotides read TGTGCCAGCAGCCAAGATGGAGTGCTTCTAGGGACAGGGGATGGAGAGACCCAGTACTTC. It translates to CASSQDGVLLGTGDGETQYF.

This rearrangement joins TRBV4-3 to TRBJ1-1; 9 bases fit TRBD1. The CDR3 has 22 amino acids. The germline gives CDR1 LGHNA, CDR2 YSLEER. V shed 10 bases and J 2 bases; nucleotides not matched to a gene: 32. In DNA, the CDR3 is TGCGCCACCCGGGACAGGGTTTTGTGGACAACCTCCACTACGAAAGAAAACACTGAAGCTTTCTTT. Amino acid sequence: CATRDRVLWTTSTTKENTEAFF.

CDR3 sequence reads: CASKDSGRTGELFF. The CDR3 DNA sequence: TGTGCCAGTAAGGACTCTGGGCGAACCGGGGAGCTGTTTTTT. The V call is TRBV19, the J call TRBJ2-2, with a tentative D call TRBD2 (5 bases). The length of the CDR3 is 14 residues. From germline, CDR1 is LNHDA and CDR2 SQIVND (reference sequence). V shed 7 bases and J shed 5 bases, with 14 bases lying between them.

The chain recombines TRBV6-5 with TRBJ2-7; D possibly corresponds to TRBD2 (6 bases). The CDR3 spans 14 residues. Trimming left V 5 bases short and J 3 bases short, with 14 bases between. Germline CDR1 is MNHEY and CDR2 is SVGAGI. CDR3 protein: CASSQEGSYYEQYF. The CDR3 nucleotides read TGTGCCAGCAGTCAGGAGGGGTCCTACTACGAGCAGTACTTC.

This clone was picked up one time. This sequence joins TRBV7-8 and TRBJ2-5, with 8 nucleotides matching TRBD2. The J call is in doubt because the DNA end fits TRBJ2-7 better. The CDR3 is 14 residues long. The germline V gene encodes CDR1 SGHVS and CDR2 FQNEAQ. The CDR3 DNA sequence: TGTGCCAGCAGCTTAGACGCGGGGGGCTACGAGCAGTACTTC. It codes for CASSLDAGGYEQYF.

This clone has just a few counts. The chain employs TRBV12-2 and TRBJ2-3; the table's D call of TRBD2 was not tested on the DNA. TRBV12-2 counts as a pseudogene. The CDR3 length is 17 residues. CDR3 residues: CASRPHGPSGVTDTQYF. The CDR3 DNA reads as TGTGCAAGTCGCCCGCACGGACCTAGCGGGGTCACAGATACGCAGTATTTT.

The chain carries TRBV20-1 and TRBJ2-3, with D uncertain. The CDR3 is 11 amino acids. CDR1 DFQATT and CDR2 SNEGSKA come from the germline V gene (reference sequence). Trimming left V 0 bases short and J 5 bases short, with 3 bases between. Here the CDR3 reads CSARDQDTQYF. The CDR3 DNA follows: TGCAGTGCTAGAGATCAAGATACGCAGTATTTT.

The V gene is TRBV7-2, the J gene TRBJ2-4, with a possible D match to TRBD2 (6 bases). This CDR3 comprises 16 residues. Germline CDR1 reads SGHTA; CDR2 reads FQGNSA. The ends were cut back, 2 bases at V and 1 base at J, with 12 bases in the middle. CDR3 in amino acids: CASSLFPGRAKNIQYF. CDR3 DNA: TGTGCCAGCAGCTTATTTCCAGGGAGGGCCAAAAACATTCAGTACTTC.

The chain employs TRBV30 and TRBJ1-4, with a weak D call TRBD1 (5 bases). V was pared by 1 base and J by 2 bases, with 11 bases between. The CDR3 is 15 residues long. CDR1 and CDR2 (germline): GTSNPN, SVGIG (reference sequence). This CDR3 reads CAWSEPGRTNEKLFF. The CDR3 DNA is TGTGCCTGGAGTGAACCAGGGAGGACTAATGAAAAACTGTTTTTT.

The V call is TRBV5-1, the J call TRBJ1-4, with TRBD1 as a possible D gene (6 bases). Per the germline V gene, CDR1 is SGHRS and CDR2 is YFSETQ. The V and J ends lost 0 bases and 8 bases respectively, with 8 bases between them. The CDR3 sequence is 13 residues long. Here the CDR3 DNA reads TGCGCCAGCAGCTTGGGGGGGGGCGAAAAACTGTTTTTT. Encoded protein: CASSLGGGEKLFF.

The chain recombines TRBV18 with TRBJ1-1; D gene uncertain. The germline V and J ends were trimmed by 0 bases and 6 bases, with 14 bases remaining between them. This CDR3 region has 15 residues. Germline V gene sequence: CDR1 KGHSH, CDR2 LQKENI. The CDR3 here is CASSPPGSERAEAFF. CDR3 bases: TGTGCCAGCTCACCACCGGGGTCCGAGAGGGCTGAAGCTTTCTTT.

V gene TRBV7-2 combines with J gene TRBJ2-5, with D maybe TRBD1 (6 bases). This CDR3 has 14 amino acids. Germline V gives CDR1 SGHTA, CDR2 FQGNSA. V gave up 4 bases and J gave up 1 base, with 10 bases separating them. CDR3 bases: TGTGCCAGCAGCTCGAGGGGGACCCAAGAGACCCAGTACTTC. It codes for CASSSRGTQETQYF.

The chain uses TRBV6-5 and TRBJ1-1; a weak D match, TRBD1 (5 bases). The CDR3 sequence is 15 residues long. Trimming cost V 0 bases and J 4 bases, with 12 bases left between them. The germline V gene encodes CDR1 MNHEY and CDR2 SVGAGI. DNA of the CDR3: TGTGCCAGCAGTTACTCGATGTCGGGGGGCACTGAAGCTTTCTTT. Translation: CASSYSMSGGTEAFF.

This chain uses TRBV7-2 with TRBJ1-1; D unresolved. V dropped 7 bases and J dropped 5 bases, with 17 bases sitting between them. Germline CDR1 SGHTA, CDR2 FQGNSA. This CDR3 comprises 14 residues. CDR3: CASTSGRGRTEAFF. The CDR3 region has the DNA TGTGCCAGCACCTCCGGGCGGGGAAGAACTGAAGCTTTCTTT.

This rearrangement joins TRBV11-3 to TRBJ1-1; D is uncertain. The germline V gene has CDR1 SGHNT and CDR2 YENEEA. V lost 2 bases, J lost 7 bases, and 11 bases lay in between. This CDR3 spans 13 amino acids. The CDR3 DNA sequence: TGTGCCAGCAGCTTATCTGCCAGTTTTGAAGCTTTCTTT. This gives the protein CASSLSASFEAFF.